Only a few counts were recorded for the clone carrying this T cell receptor beta chain. The antigen remains undetermined. This sample was taken from a study of cytomegalovirus exposure and HLA in healthy donors. Study results and limitations: Most TCRs appeared rarely, but some public TCRs recurred in many donors.

In the PCR, 60 Vbeta and 13 Jbeta primers were used. Assay used: immunoSEQ multiplex PCR; TCRdb lists only in-frame clones, some missing. The table includes about 140,000 clones, 65% to 80% detected once. The sequence was collected from a man aged 35 to 55 in good health and CMV-seropositive. The source material was PBMCs.

For the CDR3, the DNA is TGCGCCAGCAGCTACCACAGGGGGGGTGCCGAGCAGTACTTC. Translation gives CASSYHRGGAEQYF. The rearrangement joins TRBV5-1 to TRBJ2-7; tentatively, D is TRBD1 (8 bases). This CDR3 has 14 amino acids. The germline CDR1 and CDR2 sequences are SGHRS and YFSETQ. V was clipped by 3 bases and J by 6 bases, with 16 bases between them.